This T cell receptor (beta chain) emerged from a study of blood T cell repertoires in COVID-19. Study information: Samples of COVID-19 (acute and convalescent) were obtained from the United States, Italy and Spain. PBMCs, B-cell-depleted T cells, or T cells were the source of the cDNA or gDNA that made up the material.

Trimming took off 1 base at V and 0 bases at J, with 8 bases between the two ends. Germline values: CDR1 KGHDR, CDR2 SFDVKD. The CDR3 contains 16 residues. The Seattle patients, enrolled during active infection, were followed longitudinally. Assay used: immunoSEQ multiplex PCR; TCRdb lists only in-frame clones, some missing. There are 250,000 to 300,000 clones in the sample; 70% to 90% occur only once, and roughly 14% lies in the top ten. The chain employs TRBV24-1 and TRBJ2-2, with a possible D match to TRBD1 (5 bases). The sequenced sample was peripheral blood. The source of this sequence is a woman in her seventies with COVID-19, enrolled during active disease. Here the CDR3 DNA reads TGTGCCACCAGTGATTTCACAGGACCGAACACCGGGGAGCTGTTTTTT. It specifies CATSDFTGPNTGELFF.